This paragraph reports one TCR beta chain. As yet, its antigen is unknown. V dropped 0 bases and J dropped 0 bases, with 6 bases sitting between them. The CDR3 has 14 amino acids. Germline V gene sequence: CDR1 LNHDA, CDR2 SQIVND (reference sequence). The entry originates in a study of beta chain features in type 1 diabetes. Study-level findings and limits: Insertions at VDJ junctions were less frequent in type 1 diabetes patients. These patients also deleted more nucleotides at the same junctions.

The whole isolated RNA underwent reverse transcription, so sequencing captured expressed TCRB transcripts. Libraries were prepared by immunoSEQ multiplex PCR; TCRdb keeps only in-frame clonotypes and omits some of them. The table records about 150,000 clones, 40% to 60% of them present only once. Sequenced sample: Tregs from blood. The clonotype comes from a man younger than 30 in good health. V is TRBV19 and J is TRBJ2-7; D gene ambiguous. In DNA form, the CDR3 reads TGTGCCAGTAGTATAGAAGGCGGCTCCTACGAGCAGTACTTC. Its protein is CASSIEGGSYEQYF.